These 5 T cell receptor beta chains share one sample of origin, sequenced in a study of blood T cell repertoires in COVID-19. Clones were read by immunoSEQ multiplex PCR, and TCRdb kept only the in-frame ones, dropping some. The sample lists roughly 570,000 clones, about 89% occurring once. Sequencing was done on a sample of peripheral blood. The receptors originated from a woman aged 45-59 years with COVID-19, enrolled during active disease.

The rearrangement links TRBV27 to TRBJ2-7; D might be TRBD1 (6 bases). V was pared by 2 bases and J by 0 bases, with 11 bases between. Germline loops: CDR1 MNHEY, CDR2 SMNVEV (reference sequence). CDR3 length: 15 amino acids. DNA of the CDR3: TGTGCCAGCAGTTTAGGGTCAGGGGCCTCCTACGAGCAGTACTTC. It encodes CASSLGSGASYEQYF.

This chain uses TRBV6-5 with TRBJ2-5; 9 positions agree with TRBD1. V lost 6 bases to trimming and J lost 9 bases; unmatched junction nucleotides: 11. Germline lookup yields CDR1 MNHEY and CDR2 SVGAGI. The CDR3 has 14 amino acids. This chain's CDR3 is CASSPGQGWRAQYF. As DNA, the CDR3 is TGTGCCAGCAGCCCGGGACAGGGCTGGAGGGCCCAGTACTTC.

V is TRBV2 and J is TRBJ1-2; TRBD1 aligns across 7 bases. V was pared by 6 bases and J by 0 bases, with 13 bases of the junction left unmatched. CDR1 is SNHLY, CDR2 FYNNEI, per germline. The CDR3 extends over 17 amino acids. The CDR3 DNA sequence: TGTGCCAGCAGGGGGACAGCCAGAACCTACGCTAACTATGGCTACACCTTC. It codes for CASRGTARTYANYGYTF.

Only one count was recorded for this clone. V is TRBV28 and J is TRBJ2-4; maybe TRBD1 (6 bases). This CDR3 has 15 amino acids. CDR1 is MDHEN and CDR2 is SYDVKM in the germline V gene. V lost 6 bases and J lost 3, with 15 bases in between. The CDR3 bases are TGTGCCAGCAGACCCGGGACATCGGTCAAAAACATTCAGTACTTC. It yields the protein CASRPGTSVKNIQYF.

The V and J genes are TRBV3-1 (or the pseudogene TRBV3-2) and TRBJ1-2; D uncertain. Deletions cut 1 base from V and 5 bases from J, with 11 bases between. The CDR3 has 14 residues. The germline CDR1 and CDR2 sequences are LGHDT and YNNKEL (reference sequence). CDR3 nucleotide sequence: TGTGCCAGCAGCCAAGTGGAGGGAGGGTATGGCTACACCTTC. It is translated as CASSQVEGGYGYTF.